This T cell receptor (beta chain) was observed in a study of Graves' ophthalmopathy and Graves' hyperthyroidism. Germline V gene sequence: CDR1 ENHRY, CDR2 SYGVKD. This CDR3 has 14 residues. V trimming: 8 bases; J trimming: 9 bases; junction bases outside the gene matches: 15. CDR3 regions of TCR beta were amplified from RNA transcripts. RT-PCR with HTBI primers came first, then second-round multiplex PCR. MiXCR, applied by TCRdb to the multiplex PCR reads, yields one record per CDR3 protein. The table records approximately 1.2 million distinct CDR3 sequences, 35% to 45% of them present only once. V gene TRBV10-3 combines with J gene TRBJ2-5; 7 bases align to TRBD2. Sequencing was done on a sample of peripheral blood or thyroid tissue (not recorded which). The receptor was isolated from an adult man with Graves' hyperthyroidism. The CDR3 DNA reads as TGTGCCATCGGGCGGCTAGCGGATGAAGGGGCCCAGTACTTC. This sequence encodes CAIGRLADEGAQYF.